The rows below give T cell receptor beta chains drawn from one sample of a study of T cells of healthy individuals. In TCRdb, the 5' RACE reads were re-called with MiXCR into one record per CDR3 protein. The sample has about 57,000 distinct CDR3 sequences, around 15% seen once; the top ten hold around 5.1%. Every receptor here comes from a human donor in good health. Each CDR3 is given with its conserved first and last residue. D genes are given only for firm matches. Size is omitted from some rows. Given values are once, few, many or a class for expanded clones.

CDR3,DNA,D,length,size,J,V
CASRRRSYEQYF,TGTGCCAGCAGGCGCAGATCTTACGAGCAGTACTTC,.,12,.,TRBJ2-7,TRBV28
CASTVGNTIYF,TGCGCCAGCACCGTCGGAAACACCATATATTTT,.,11,few,TRBJ1-3,TRBV5-1
CASSASVGTDTQYF,TGTGCCAGCAGTGCTAGCGTGGGCACAGATACGCAGTATTTT,.,14,.,TRBJ2-3,TRBV6-4
CASSAQGTDTQYF,TGTGCCAGCAGCGCGCAGGGCACAGATACGCAGTATTTT,.,13,many,TRBJ2-3,TRBV7-2
CASSLSRERGEQYF,TGTGCCAGCAGCCTCTCGCGGGAGAGAGGGGAGCAGTACTTC,TRBD2,14,few,TRBJ2-7,TRBV6-6
CSASATADQPQHF,TGCAGTGCTAGCGCCACGGCTGATCAGCCCCAGCATTTT,.,13,many,TRBJ1-5,TRBV20-1
CASSLAQGAHHEQYF,TGTGCCAGCAGCTTAGCCCAGGGGGCGCACCACGAGCAGTACTTC,TRBD1,15,few,TRBJ2-7,TRBV7-9
CSASTGDNEQFF,TGCAGTGCTTCTACAGGGGACAATGAGCAGTTCTTC,TRBD1,12,many,TRBJ2-1,TRBV20-1
CASSLTTETQYF,TGTGCCAGCAGCCTCACGACGGAGACCCAGTACTTC,.,12,many,TRBJ2-5,TRBV7-2
CASSQVPEQPQHF,TGCGCCAGCAGCCAAGTCCCCGAACAGCCCCAGCATTTT,.,13,many,TRBJ1-5,TRBV4-1
CASRRTSGLRGETQYF,TGTGCCAGCAGGAGGACTAGCGGTTTGAGGGGGGAGACCCAGTACTTC,TRBD2,16,many,TRBJ2-5,TRBV6-5
CASSLNSGGNTGELFF,TGCGCCAGCAGCTTAAATAGCGGGGGAAACACCGGGGAGCTGTTTTTT,TRBD2,16,few,TRBJ2-2,TRBV5-1
CASSLGVAGGNEQYF,TGTGCCAGCAGTTTGGGAGTAGCGGGAGGGAACGAGCAGTACTTC,TRBD2,15,many,TRBJ2-7,TRBV27
CASSRETGGLGYGYTF,TGTGCCAGCAGCAGGGAGACAGGGGGCCTTGGTTATGGCTACACCTTC,TRBD1,16,few,TRBJ1-2,TRBV7-6
CASSFQLDTEAFF,TGTGCCAGCAGTTTTCAGCTAGATACTGAAGCTTTCTTT,.,13,.,TRBJ1-1,TRBV6-1
CASTPFFSYEQYF,TGTGCCAGCACCCCGTTCTTCTCCTACGAGCAGTACTTC,.,13,few,TRBJ2-7,TRBV6-1
CASSLAGQINEQFF,TGTGCCAGCAGTTTAGCGGGACAGATCAATGAGCAGTTCTTC,TRBD1,14,few,TRBJ2-1,TRBV12-3/TRBV12-4
CSARPSGVLHEQFF,TGCAGTGCGAGACCTAGCGGGGTTTTGCATGAGCAGTTCTTC,TRBD2,14,few,TRBJ2-1,TRBV20-1
CASSAGTLGTDTQYF,TGCGCCAGCTCAGCGGGGACGTTAGGCACAGATACGCAGTATTTT,TRBD2,15,.,TRBJ2-3,TRBV10-1
CASSKLERRETQYF,TGTGCCAGCAGCAAACTAGAGCGGCGGGAGACCCAGTACTTC,.,14,few,TRBJ2-5,TRBV21-1
CASSLGLAGYADTQYF,TGTGCCAGCAGTTTAGGACTAGCGGGGTACGCAGATACGCAGTATTTT,TRBD2,16,few,TRBJ2-3,TRBV27
CASSPLGYNEQFF,TGTGCCAGCAGCCCCCTCGGCTACAATGAGCAGTTCTTC,.,13,.,TRBJ2-1,TRBV6-2/TRBV6-3
CSARSPDGLDQHF,TGCAGTGCTAGATCCCCGGACGGCCTCGACCAGCATTTT,.,13,.,TRBJ1-5,TRBV20-1
CASSLWGQLNEKLFF,TGTGCCAGCAGCTTATGGGGCCAGCTTAATGAAAAACTGTTTTTT,.,15,many,TRBJ1-4,TRBV7-9
CASSRLVNYGYTF,TGTGCCAGCAGCAGACTAGTAAACTATGGCTACACCTTC,.,13,many,TRBJ1-2,TRBV28
CASSWGQGYEQYF,TGTGCCAGCAGTTGGGGACAGGGATACGAGCAGTACTTC,TRBD1,13,many,TRBJ2-7,TRBV6-2/TRBV6-3
CASSPRGQQETQYF,TGTGCCAGCTCACCCCGGGGACAGCAAGAGACCCAGTACTTC,TRBD1,14,.,TRBJ2-5,TRBV18
CAASRESGANVLTF,TGTGCCGCCAGCAGGGAATCTGGGGCCAACGTCCTGACTTTC,.,14,.,TRBJ2-6,TRBV10-3
CASSLQLGNEQYF,TGTGCCAGCAGCTTACAACTAGGGAACGAGCAGTACTTC,.,13,.,TRBJ2-7,TRBV11-2
CASSPTGLSNQPQHF,TGTGCCAGCAGTCCCACAGGGTTAAGCAATCAGCCCCAGCATTTT,.,15,many,TRBJ1-5,TRBV2
CAIDVTGTRDLEQFF,TGTGCCATCGATGTTACCGGGACTAGAGACCTTGAGCAGTTCTTC,TRBD2,15,few,TRBJ2-1,TRBV10-3
CASSVSSGEQFF,TGCGCCAGCAGCGTCTCAAGCGGGGAGCAGTTCTTC,.,12,few,TRBJ2-1,TRBV5-1
CASSFQGATDQYF,TGTGCCAGCAGCTTCCAGGGGGCTACGGACCAGTACTTC,TRBD1,13,few,TRBJ2-5,TRBV7-3
CGWTSGGAKTQYF,TGCGGATGGACTAGCGGGGGGGCGAAGACCCAGTACTTC,TRBD2,13,few,TRBJ2-5,TRBV20-1
CASSKREGMETQYF,TGTGCCAGCAGTAAGCGGGAGGGCATGGAGACCCAGTACTTC,TRBD2,14,.,TRBJ2-5,TRBV11-1
CASTPDRGKFNEQFF,TGTGCCAGCACCCCGGACCGAGGAAAGTTCAATGAGCAGTTCTTC,.,15,.,TRBJ2-1,TRBV28
CASSQDLAGVRADTQYF,TGTGCCAGCAGCCAAGATCTAGCGGGAGTTCGCGCAGATACGCAGTATTTT,TRBD2,17,many,TRBJ2-3,TRBV3-1
CATIEAHTPPYGYTF,TGTGCCACCATAGAGGCCCACACTCCTCCCTATGGCTACACCTTC,.,15,.,TRBJ1-2,TRBV10-3
CASKGAGYNEKLFF,TGTGCCAGTAAAGGGGCAGGGTATAATGAAAAACTGTTTTTT,.,14,many,TRBJ1-4,TRBV19
CASSATGLGGGETQYF,TGTGCCAGCAGCGCTACGGGACTGGGGGGAGGAGAGACCCAGTACTTC,.,16,many,TRBJ2-5,TRBV6-1
CSVGLLAKNIQYF,TGCAGCGTTGGACTCCTGGCCAAAAACATTCAGTACTTC,.,13,many,TRBJ2-4,TRBV29-1
CSALSGGKYNEQFF,TGCAGTGCTCTCTCGGGGGGAAAGTACAATGAGCAGTTCTTC,TRBD2,14,many,TRBJ2-1,TRBV20-1